The 27 T cell receptor beta chains below come from one sample, sequenced in a study of shared clonotypes between healthy human individuals. The data were produced by immunoSEQ multiplex PCR, yet TCRdb's version contains in-frame clones alone and is incomplete. The profile shows around 1.9 million clones, just over 90% of them singletons. CD45RO-negative cells were positively selected for CCR7, leaving out terminally differentiated effector memory CD45RA+ cells. Source material: naive CD8+ T cells from PBMCs. The receptors stem from a man aged 18 to 29 in good health. Some clones in this sample may be carry-over from other donors' samples.

This sequence joins TRBV2 and TRBJ2-1, with TRBD2 matching over 8 bases. With V trimmed by 3 bases and J by 4 bases, 5 bases remained unmatched. CDR3 length equals 15 residues. From germline, CDR1 is SNHLY and CDR2 FYNNEI. Here the CDR3 DNA reads TGTGCCAGCAGTGATCGGCGGGAGGTGTACAATGAGCAGTTCTTC. Translating it yields CASSDRREVYNEQFF.

This rearrangement joins TRBV27 to TRBJ1-2; D is unclear. The germline V gene has CDR1 MNHEY and CDR2 SMNVEV (reference sequence). Trimming removed 0 bases from V and 8 bases from J, with 16 bases in between. The CDR3 is 15 amino acids. CDR3 sequence: CASSLSPTRAVGYTF. For the CDR3, the DNA is TGTGCCAGCAGTTTATCTCCCACCCGGGCGGTCGGCTACACCTTC.

The V call is TRBV4-1, the J call TRBJ1-2; 10 nucleotides match TRBD1. Trimming took 0 bases from V and 8 from J; bases not matched to a gene: 21. Looked up from germline, CDR1 is MGHRA and CDR2 is YSYEKL. There are 20 residues in the CDR3. In nucleotides, the CDR3 is TGCGCCAGCAGCCAAGATACAATTGTAATCGGGACAGGGGAAAAGAGGGGCTACACCTTC. Protein sequence: CASSQDTIVIGTGEKRGYTF.

The V gene is TRBV7-9, the J gene TRBJ2-3; 14 positions agree with TRBD2. Germline values: CDR1 SEHNR, CDR2 FQNEAQ (reference sequence). V lost 5 bases to trimming and J lost 10 bases; unmatched junction nucleotides: 5. The CDR3 spans 14 residues. The CDR3 nucleotides are TGTGCCAGCAGCGACGGGACTAGCGGGAGTTCGCAGTATTTT. Translated: CASSDGTSGSSQYF. The whole variable domain, remainder taken from reference TRBV7-9 and TRBJ2-3, is DTGVSQNPRHKITKRGQNVTFRCDPISEHNRLYWYRQTLGQGPEFLTYFQNEAQLEKSRLLSDRFSAERPKGSFSTLEIQRTEQGDSAMYLCASSDGTSGSSQYFGPGTRLTVL.

The CDR3 bases are TGCGCCAGCAGCCCGCCTTTGAGTGACCTAGCCAAAAACATTCAGTACTTC. This translates into CASSPPLSDLAKNIQYF. The V gene is TRBV5-1, the J gene TRBJ2-4, with D hard to call. CDR3 length: 17 amino acids. Germline CDR1 and CDR2: SGHRS and YFSETQ. Trimming removed 4 bases from V and 0 bases from J, with 17 bases in between.

The V call is TRBV27, the J call TRBJ2-7; TRBD1 matches 8 bases. Germline V lookup: CDR1 MNHEY, CDR2 SMNVEV (reference sequence). CDR3 length equals 16 residues. V shed 5 bases and J 2 bases; nucleotides not matched to a gene: 11. DNA for the CDR3: TGTGCCAGCAGTCCCTCGGGACAGGTGGGACCCTACGAGCAGTACTTC. Amino acids: CASSPSGQVGPYEQYF.

The chain couples TRBV7-8 to TRBJ2-7; tentative D call: TRBD1 (6 bases). The germline CDR1 and CDR2 sequences are SGHVS and FQNEAQ. This CDR3 spans 15 amino acids. V was pared by 5 bases and J by 0 bases, with 14 bases between. The DNA of the CDR3 is TGTGCCAGCAGCCCGTCCAGGGGCCTCTCCTACGAGCAGTACTTC. As protein: CASSPSRGLSYEQYF.

This clone was observed once. The chain has TRBV7-2 and TRBJ2-1; 7 bases fit TRBD2. The germline V gene encodes CDR1 SGHTA and CDR2 FQGNSA. This CDR3 is built from 15 residues. Losses at the gene ends were 4 bases for V and 9 bases for J; bases not matched to a gene: 12. The CDR3 reads CASSSFGPERGEQFF. DNA of the CDR3: TGTGCCAGCAGCTCCTTTGGGCCCGAGCGGGGTGAGCAGTTCTTC.

The chain is built from TRBV6-1 and TRBJ2-7, with 13 bases fitting TRBD2. V lost 6 bases to trimming and J lost 7 bases; unmatched junction nucleotides: 9. Per germline, CDR1 MNHNS and CDR2 SASEGT. CDR3 length equals 15 residues. CDR3 sequence: CASRAGLAGAYEQYF. The CDR3 nucleotides are TGTGCCAGCAGAGCAGGACTAGCGGGAGCATATGAGCAGTACTTC.

This chain connects TRBV5-8 to TRBJ1-5, with no clear D. Trimming left V 4 bases short and J 5 bases short, with 16 bases between. CDR3 length: 15 amino acids. CDR1 and CDR2 (germline): SGHTS, YDEGEE. CDR3 sequence: CASSTGQSWDQPQHF. Written as DNA, the CDR3 is TGTGCCAGCAGCACTGGGCAGAGCTGGGATCAGCCCCAGCATTTT.

V and J are TRBV7-9 and TRBJ1-1; no clear D. V lost 4 bases, J lost 5 bases, and 17 bases lay in between. Germline V lookup: CDR1 SEHNR, CDR2 FQNEAQ (reference sequence). The CDR3 sequence is 15 residues long. In nucleotides, the CDR3 is TGTGCCAGCAGCTCCCTACGACACTTGGGGACTGAAGCTTTCTTT. It encodes CASSSLRHLGTEAFF.

The chain uses TRBV7-3 and TRBJ2-1; TRBD2 aligns across 8 bases. V shed 5 bases, J shed 1 base, and the junction held 13 bases outside the gene matches. The germline CDR1 and CDR2 sequences are SGHTA and FQGTGA. The CDR3 extends over 18 amino acids. CDR3 nucleotides: TGTGCCAGCAGCCCACGGGAGGGGATCTCGGGATCCTACAATGAGCAGTTCTTC. Its translation: CASSPREGISGSYNEQFF.

About this clone itself: A read error may explain this, as a much larger clone is one base away. The sample holds other DNA sequences that translate to the same CDR3. The J gene is TRBJ2-7, the V gene TRBV7-8; D uncertain. The CDR3 is made up of 11 amino acids. Germline values: CDR1 SGHVS, CDR2 FQNEAQ. Deletions cut 3 bases from V and 0 bases from J, with 0 bases between. CDR3 residues: CASSFSYEQYF. CDR3 in DNA: TGTGCCAGCAGCTTCTCCTACGAGCAGTACTTC.

The chain joins TRBV7-2 to TRBJ2-7, with TRBD1 matching 10 bases. The CDR3 contains 14 residues. Looked up from germline, CDR1 is SGHTA and CDR2 is FQGNSA. V gave up 5 bases and J gave up 5 bases; unmatched junction bases: 6. In DNA, the CDR3 is TGTGCCAGCAGCCCCCGGGACAGGGGCCACGAGCAGTACTTC. This gives the protein CASSPRDRGHEQYF. The full variable domain, rest sourced from reference TRBV7-2 and TRBJ2-7, is GAGVSQSPSNKVTEKGKDVELRCDPISGHTALYWYRQSLGQGLEFLIYFQGNSAPDKSGLPSDRFSAERTGGSVSTLTIQRTQQEDSAVYLCASSPRDRGHEQYFGPGTRLTVT.

V usage is TRBV29-1 and J usage is TRBJ1-5; D may be TRBD1 (5 bases). The CDR3 spans 12 residues. The V and J ends lost 4 bases and 2 bases respectively, with 6 bases between them. Germline loops: CDR1 SQVTM, CDR2 ANQGSEA. The CDR3 region is CSVGGGNQPQHF. Written as DNA, the CDR3 is TGCAGCGTTGGGGGCGGCAATCAGCCCCAGCATTTT.

This rearrangement joins TRBV28 to TRBJ2-7; 16 bases are a match to TRBD2. Germline V CDR1 and CDR2: MDHEN, SYDVKM. The CDR3 spans 19 residues. V shed 2 bases and J 2 bases; nucleotides not matched to a gene: 9. CDR3 protein: CASSLEMGTSGRETYEQYF. CDR3 coding DNA: TGTGCCAGCAGTTTAGAGATGGGGACTAGCGGGAGGGAGACCTACGAGCAGTACTTC. Supplemented by reference TRBV28 and TRBJ2-7, the full variable domain reads DVKVTQSSRYLVKRTGEKVFLECVQDMDHENMFWYRQDPGLGLRLIYFSYDVKMKEKGDIPEGYSVSREKKERFSLILESASTNQTSMYLCASSLEMGTSGRETYEQYFGPGTRLTVT.

This clone was found once. The chain carries TRBV29-1 and TRBJ2-1; TRBD2 matches 7 bases. The CDR3 contains 12 residues. Germline loops: CDR1 SQVTM, CDR2 ANQGSEA. With 7 bases clipped from V and 6 bases from J, the junction kept 6 bases outside the gene matches. In DNA, the CDR3 is TGCAGCGCTTTTGGGGGGGGCAATGAGCAGTTCTTC. Protein sequence: CSAFGGGNEQFF.

The chain couples TRBV28 to TRBJ2-3; D possibly uses TRBD1 or TRBD2 (5 bases each). CDR3 length: 16 residues. V lost 2 bases and J 2 bases, leaving 14 bases between the germline ends. Germline values: CDR1 MDHEN, CDR2 SYDVKM. In DNA, the CDR3 is TGTGCCAGCAGTTTACCATGGGGGATCCACACAGATACGCAGTATTTT. This gives the protein CASSLPWGIHTDTQYF.

The V gene is TRBV9, the J gene TRBJ1-1, with 7 nucleotides matching TRBD1. The V gene's germline CDR1 is SGDLS and CDR2 YYNGEE. J lost 4 bases, V lost 4 bases, and 13 bases had no gene match. The CDR3 consists of 16 residues. The DNA of the CDR3 is TGTGCCAGCAGCCCCCGATCGACAGGGCTCAGCACTGAAGCTTTCTTT. It encodes CASSPRSTGLSTEAFF.

With respect to this clone: Other DNA sequences of this sample code for an identical CDR3. This chain uses TRBV29-1 with TRBJ2-1; TRBD2 might be the D (5 bases). The CDR3 length is 12 residues. Germline V gene lookup returns CDR1 SQVTM and CDR2 ANQGSEA. V lost 5 bases and J 4 bases, leaving 9 bases between the germline ends. The CDR3 loop is CSVRTGYNEQFF. Written as DNA, the CDR3 is TGCAGCGTTCGGACTGGTTACAATGAGCAGTTCTTC.

The CDR3 DNA is TGTGCCTGGAGTGTATTTGTGGGGACAGCAACTAATGAAAAACTGTTTTTT. Translation: CAWSVFVGTATNEKLFF. This chain uses TRBV30 with TRBJ1-4, with 7 bases matching TRBD1. The germline V gene has CDR1 GTSNPN and CDR2 SVGIG (reference sequence). The CDR3 has 17 residues. Germline trimming cut 0 bases from V and 0 bases from J; bases unmatched to any gene: 7.

J is TRBJ2-1 and V is TRBV27; 9 positions agree with TRBD2. CDR3 length: 18 amino acids. The germline V gene encodes CDR1 MNHEY and CDR2 SMNVEV (reference sequence). With V trimmed by 5 bases and J by 6 bases, 17 bases remained unmatched. The CDR3 protein is CASSLPRVAGVVSNEQFF. In nucleotides, the CDR3 is TGTGCCAGCAGTCTACCCCGGGTAGCGGGAGTGGTTAGCAATGAGCAGTTCTTC.

The rearrangement joins TRBV7-8 to TRBJ2-5; TRBD1 is a possible D gene (5 bases). Trimming removed 0 bases at V and 4 bases at J, with 15 bases between. The CDR3 runs 16 residues. Per the germline V gene, CDR1 is SGHVS and CDR2 is FQNEAQ. CDR3 residues: CASSLAQHDGAETQYF. In nucleotides, the CDR3 is TGTGCCAGCAGCTTAGCGCAACACGATGGGGCAGAGACCCAGTACTTC.

V gene TRBV30 combines with J gene TRBJ2-7; D is unresolved. Looked up from germline, CDR1 is GTSNPN and CDR2 is SVGIG (reference sequence). Between the trimmed V and J ends, which lost 3 bases and 2 bases, there was a span of 11 bases. This CDR3 comprises 13 residues. CDR3 nucleotide sequence: TGTGCCTGGAGGACGGGTTTCCCCTACGAGCAGTACTTC. It is translated as CAWRTGFPYEQYF.

V usage is TRBV10-3 and J usage is TRBJ2-3; the D gene could be TRBD1 or TRBD2 (5 bases each). The CDR3 consists of 18 residues. The germline gives CDR1 ENHRY, CDR2 SYGVKD. V was trimmed by 6 bases and J by 0 bases, leaving 22 bases between them. CDR3 protein: CAISPREGSVPSTDTQYF. The CDR3 nucleotides are TGTGCCATCAGCCCCCGCGAGGGGAGCGTCCCTAGCACAGATACGCAGTATTTT.

This rearrangement joins TRBV7-9 to TRBJ2-1; possible D gene TRBD2, 5 bases. Looked up from germline, CDR1 is SEHNR and CDR2 is FQNEAQ (reference sequence). There are 15 residues in the CDR3. Trimming cost V 7 bases and J 4 bases, with 17 bases left between them. The CDR3: CASNQRDYLYNEQFF. DNA of the CDR3: TGTGCCAGCAACCAGCGAGACTATCTATACAATGAGCAGTTCTTC.

In this sample, this clone turned up a few times. The chain recombines TRBV28 with TRBJ1-5; D not resolved. This CDR3 spans 11 amino acids. Germline V gene lookup returns CDR1 MDHEN and CDR2 SYDVKM. V was cut by 5 bases and J by 6 bases, with 5 bases left in between. The CDR3 is CASSPSQPQHF. CDR3 in DNA: TGTGCCAGCAGTCCCTCTCAGCCCCAGCATTTT.